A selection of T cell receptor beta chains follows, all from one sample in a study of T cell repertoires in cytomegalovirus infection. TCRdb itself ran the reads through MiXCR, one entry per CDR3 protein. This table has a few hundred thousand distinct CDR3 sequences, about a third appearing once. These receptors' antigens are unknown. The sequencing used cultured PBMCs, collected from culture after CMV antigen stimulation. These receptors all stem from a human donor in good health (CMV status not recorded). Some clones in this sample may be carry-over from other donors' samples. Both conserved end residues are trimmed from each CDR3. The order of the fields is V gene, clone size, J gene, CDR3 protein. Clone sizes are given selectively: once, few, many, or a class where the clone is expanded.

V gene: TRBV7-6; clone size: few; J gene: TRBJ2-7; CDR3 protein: ASSPGHEQY
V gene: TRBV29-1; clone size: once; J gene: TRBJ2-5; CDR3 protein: SGMAGGPPKAQY
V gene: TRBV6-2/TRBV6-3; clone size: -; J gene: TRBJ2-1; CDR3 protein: ASSDRGSGRSYEQF
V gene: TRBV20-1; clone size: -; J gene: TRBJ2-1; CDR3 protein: SAGSGVYNEQF
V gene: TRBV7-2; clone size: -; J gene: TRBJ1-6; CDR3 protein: ASSSPFMGSNSPLH
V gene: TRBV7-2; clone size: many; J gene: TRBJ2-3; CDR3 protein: ASSRENTDTQY
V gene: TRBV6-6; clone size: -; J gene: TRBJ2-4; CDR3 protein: ASSYSGGTGKNIQY
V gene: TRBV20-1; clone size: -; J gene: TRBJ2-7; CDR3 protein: SARDLGTYEQY
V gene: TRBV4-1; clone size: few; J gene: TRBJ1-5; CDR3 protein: ASSLSEDRGGQPQH
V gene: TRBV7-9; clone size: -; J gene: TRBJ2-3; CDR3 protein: ASSLATSEYTDTQY
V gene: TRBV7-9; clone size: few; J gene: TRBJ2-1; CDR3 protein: ASSLGGSGSNEQF